This entry lists 5 T cell receptor beta chains sequenced from one sample in a study of blood T cell repertoires in COVID-19. Measured with immunoSEQ multiplex PCR; TCRdb has only the in-frame clones, and not every one. The sample carries 300,000 or so clones, roughly 86% recorded once. The sequencing sample was made of peripheral blood. Receptor source: a woman aged 50 to 60 with acute or convalescent COVID-19.

The chain couples TRBV6-5 to TRBJ1-1, with TRBD1 matching over 8 bases. The CDR3 totals 11 residues. V gave up 10 bases and J gave up 5 bases; unmatched junction bases: 3. CDR1 MNHEY and CDR2 SVGAGI come from the germline V gene. CDR3 nucleotide sequence: TGTGCCACGACAGGGGTAACTGAAGCTTTCTTT. Protein: CATTGVTEAFF.

The chain is built from TRBV29-1 and TRBJ2-7; tentatively, D is TRBD2 (5 bases). Germline loops: CDR1 SQVTM, CDR2 ANQGSEA. V lost 4 bases and J lost 3, with 13 bases in between. The CDR3 runs 13 residues. The CDR3 nucleotides read TGCAGCGTTGCCCCCGGGAATCGCTACGAGCAGTACTTC. Protein product: CSVAPGNRYEQYF.

Remarks on this clone: Germline is not matched at one junction end, which may reflect a read error. The chain has TRBV5-5 and TRBJ1-5, with TRBD1 matching over 7 bases. The CDR3 loop spans 13 amino acids. Germline V gene lookup returns CDR1 SGHKS and CDR2 YYEKEE (reference sequence). The CDR3 protein is CASSPPSTGAPIF. The CDR3 DNA reads TGTGCCAGCAGCCCACCCTCTACAGGGGCCCCAATTTTT.

This chain links TRBV5-1 with TRBJ1-1; possibly TRBD1 for D (5 bases). CDR1 and CDR2 from the germline V gene are SGHRS and YFSETQ. V shed 2 bases and J shed 2 bases, with 7 bases lying between them. This CDR3 has 13 amino acids. CDR3 DNA: TGCGCCAGCAGCTTTCAGGGTAACACTGAAGCTTTCTTT. As protein: CASSFQGNTEAFF.

This chain links TRBV24-1 with TRBJ2-1, with 7 bases lining up with TRBD2. Germline V gene lookup returns CDR1 KGHDR and CDR2 SFDVKD. The CDR3 extends over 16 amino acids. V lost 4 bases, J lost 4 bases, and 9 bases stayed unmatched. Written as DNA, the CDR3 is TGTGCCACCAGTGACCCTGGGGCTAGCGGATACAATGAGCAGTTCTTC. It is translated as CATSDPGASGYNEQFF.